The clone carrying this T cell receptor beta chain was observed a handful of times. The same CDR3 arises from other DNA sequences in this sample as well. This sample stems from a study of blood T cell repertoires in COVID-19. The overall study: Samples of COVID-19 (acute and convalescent) were obtained from the United States, Italy and Spain. PBMCs, B-cell-depleted T cells, or T cells provided the cDNA or gDNA that made up the material.

In the original processing: Researchers report that nucleated cell counts were estimated from reference gene primer amplification. Generated by immunoSEQ multiplex PCR, the TCRdb table keeps only in-frame clones and is missing some. The V and J calls and clone size come from that table; D and trimming were worked out from the DNA. Of just over 300,000 clones in the sample, approximately 89% were seen once. The CDR3 is 15 residues long. V gave up 5 bases and J gave up 0 bases, with 10 bases separating them. The germline V gene encodes CDR1 SEHNR and CDR2 FQNEAQ (reference sequence). The Seattle patients, enrolled during active infection, were followed longitudinally.

The sequencing input was peripheral blood. The clonotype comes from a woman in her thirties with COVID-19, enrolled during active disease. This sequence joins TRBV7-9 and TRBJ2-2, with a tentative D call TRBD1 (6 bases). The CDR3: CASSPGTTNTGELFF. The CDR3 DNA follows: TGTGCCAGCAGCCCCGGGACAACGAACACCGGGGAGCTGTTTTTT.